The present T cell receptor beta chain was sequenced within a study of blood T cells in healthy people across ages. The second PCR ran roughly 7 to 12 cycles with a sample-barcoded 5' primer and J-beta primers. TCRdb recomputed calls from the 5' RACE reads with MiXCR, one row per CDR3 protein. The profile covers roughly 1.7 million distinct CDR3 sequences, with 34% appearing a single time and about 11% taken by the ten largest. The CDR3 runs 15 residues. Germline V CDR1 and CDR2: SGDLS, YYNGEE. The trim removed 0 bases at V and 3 bases at J, leaving 4 bases unmatched. The clonotype was recovered from a woman in her twenties or thirties in good health. This chain joins TRBV9 and TRBJ1-2, with 8 nucleotides matching TRBD1. Sequencing was carried out using blood. This CDR3 is CASSVGQGNYYGYTF. The DNA of the CDR3 is TGTGCCAGCAGCGTAGGACAGGGGAACTACTATGGCTACACCTTC.